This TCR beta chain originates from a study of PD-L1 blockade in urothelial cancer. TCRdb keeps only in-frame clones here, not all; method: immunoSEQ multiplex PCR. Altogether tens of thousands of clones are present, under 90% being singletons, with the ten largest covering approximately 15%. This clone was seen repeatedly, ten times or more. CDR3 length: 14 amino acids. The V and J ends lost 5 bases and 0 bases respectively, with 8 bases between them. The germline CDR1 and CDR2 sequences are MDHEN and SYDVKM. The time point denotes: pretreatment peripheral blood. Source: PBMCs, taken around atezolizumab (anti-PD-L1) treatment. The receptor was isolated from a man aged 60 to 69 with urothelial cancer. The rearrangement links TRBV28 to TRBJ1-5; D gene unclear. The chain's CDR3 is CASSTEASNQPQHF. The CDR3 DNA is TGTGCCAGCAGTACCGAGGCTAGCAATCAGCCCCAGCATTTT.